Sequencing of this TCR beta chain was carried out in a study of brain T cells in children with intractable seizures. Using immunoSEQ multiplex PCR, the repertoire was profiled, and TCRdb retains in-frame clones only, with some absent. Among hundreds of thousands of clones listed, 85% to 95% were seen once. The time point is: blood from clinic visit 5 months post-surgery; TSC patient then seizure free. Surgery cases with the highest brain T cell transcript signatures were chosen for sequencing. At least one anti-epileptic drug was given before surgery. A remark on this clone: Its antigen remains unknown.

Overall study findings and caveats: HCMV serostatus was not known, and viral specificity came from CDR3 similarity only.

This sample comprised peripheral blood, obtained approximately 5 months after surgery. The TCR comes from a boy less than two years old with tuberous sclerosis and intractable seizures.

CDR3 residues: CASREIMNTEAFF. The DNA of the CDR3 is TGTGCCAGCAGGGAGATAATGAACACTGAAGCTTTCTTT. This sequence joins TRBV28 and TRBJ1-1; D is unresolved. The CDR3 sequence is 13 residues long. CDR1 is MDHEN and CDR2 is SYDVKM in the germline V gene. Trimming stripped 6 bases from V and 0 bases from J, with 8 bases between.